The 9 T cell receptor beta chains below come from one sample, sequenced in a study of T-cell memory formation after mild COVID-19. TCRdb processed the 5' RACE reads anew with MiXCR; each CDR3 protein has one entry. The profile shows approximately 410,000 distinct CDR3 sequences, 23% of them singletons. Sequencing input: PBMCs or a T cell subset sorted from them (not recorded which). These receptors were obtained from an adult woman who had mild COVID-19 (a few samples of this study predate the infection). Cell type and time point are not known.

This clonotype has only a few counts. The genes are TRBV9 and TRBJ1-2; 9 bases map to TRBD1. Germline V gives CDR1 SGDLS, CDR2 YYNGEE. The CDR3 length is 18 residues. J lost 0 bases, V lost 3 bases, and 12 bases had no gene match. The CDR3 here is CASSALGQGFDTNYGYTF. Here the CDR3 DNA reads TGTGCCAGCAGCGCCTTGGGACAGGGATTTGACACTAACTATGGCTACACCTTC.

This clonotype was counted between two and nine times. The V call is TRBV20-1, the J call TRBJ2-7; weak D call: TRBD1 (8 bases). Germline loops: CDR1 DFQATT, CDR2 SNEGSKA (reference sequence). The CDR3 covers 12 residues. CDR3 sequence (DNA): TGCACTCCCGGACAGGGAGGGAACGAGCAGTACTTC. This translates into CTPGQGGNEQYF.

This clonotype was found a few times. This chain connects TRBV10-2 to TRBJ2-1, with TRBD1 matching 9 bases. The V segment lost 8 bases and the J segment 0 bases; nucleotides outside the gene matches: 11. Per germline, CDR1 WSHSY and CDR2 SAAADI. The CDR3 is made up of 17 amino acids. In DNA, the CDR3 is TGCGCCAGCCAATCGAGACAGGGGGTGCCCTCCTACAATGAGCAGTTCTTC. Its translation is CASQSRQGVPSYNEQFF.

The V call is TRBV11-2, the J call TRBJ2-6, with D perhaps matching TRBD1 or TRBD2 (5 bases each). This CDR3 region has 16 residues. CDR1 is SGHAT, CDR2 FQNNGV, per germline. Trimming pared 4 bases from V and 3 bases from J, leaving 13 bases between. DNA for the CDR3: TGTGCCAGCAGCTATGGTTGGGGGAGTGGGGCCAACGTCCTGACTTTC. The encoded protein is CASSYGWGSGANVLTF.

This clonotype was seen more than once but under ten times. This chain joins TRBV7-3 and TRBJ2-1, with D tentatively TRBD1 (5 bases). Between the trimmed V and J ends, which lost 4 bases and 9 bases, there was a span of 16 bases. CDR3 size: 14 residues. Per germline, CDR1 SGHTA and CDR2 FQGTGA. CDR3 amino acids: CASSSGPGSGEQFF. CDR3 DNA sequence: TGTGCCAGCAGCTCCGGCCCAGGGTCTGGTGAGCAGTTCTTC.

This chain joins TRBV7-3 and TRBJ2-1; D is unresolved. Germline assignment: CDR1 SGHTA and CDR2 FQGTGA. This CDR3 is 16 amino acids long. Trimming removed 3 bases from V and 0 bases from J, with 12 bases in between. CDR3 sequence reads: CASSLGGANSYNEQFF. The CDR3 nucleotides read TGTGCCAGCAGCTTGGGCGGCGCGAACTCCTACAATGAGCAGTTCTTC.

The V gene is TRBV27, the J gene TRBJ1-1, with D tentatively TRBD1 (5 bases). Trimming shortened V by 6 bases and J by 5 bases, and 16 bases separated the two germline ends. Germline V gene data show CDR1 as MNHEY and CDR2 as SMNVEV (reference sequence). The CDR3 length is 14 residues. The chain's CDR3 is CASRLAGGGTEAFF. The CDR3, as DNA: TGTGCCAGCAGATTAGCAGGTGGGGGAACTGAAGCTTTCTTT.

The V call is TRBV20-1, the J call TRBJ1-1, with 8 bases fitting TRBD1. CDR1 DFQATT and CDR2 SNEGSKA come from the germline V gene (reference sequence). With 2 bases clipped from V and 3 bases from J, the junction kept 5 bases outside the gene matches. The CDR3 has 14 amino acids. The CDR3 coding sequence is TGCAGTGCTAGACCGGACAGGGCTGACACTGAAGCTTTCTTT. Its translation is CSARPDRADTEAFF.

In its sample, this clonotype was seen a few times. V is TRBV29-1 and J is TRBJ2-1; maybe TRBD2 (6 bases). CDR1 SQVTM and CDR2 ANQGSEA come from the germline V gene. V lost 0 bases and J 0 bases, leaving 21 bases between the germline ends. The CDR3 is 19 residues long. CDR3 residues: CSVEDIVRGRGGSYNEQFF. CDR3 bases: TGCAGCGTTGAAGATATTGTCCGGGGTCGGGGAGGCTCCTACAATGAGCAGTTCTTC.